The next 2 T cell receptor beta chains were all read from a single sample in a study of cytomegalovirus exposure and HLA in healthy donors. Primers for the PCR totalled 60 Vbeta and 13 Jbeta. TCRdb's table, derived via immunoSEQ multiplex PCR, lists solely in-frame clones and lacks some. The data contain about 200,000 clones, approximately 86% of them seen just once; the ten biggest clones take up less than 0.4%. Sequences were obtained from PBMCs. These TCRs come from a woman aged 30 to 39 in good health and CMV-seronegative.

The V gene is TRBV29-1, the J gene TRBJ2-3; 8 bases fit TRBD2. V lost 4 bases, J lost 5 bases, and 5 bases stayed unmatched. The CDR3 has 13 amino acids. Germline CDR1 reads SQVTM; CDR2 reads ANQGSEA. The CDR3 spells CSVGPRGGDTQYF. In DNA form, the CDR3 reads TGCAGCGTTGGGCCCCGGGGGGGAGATACGCAGTATTTT.

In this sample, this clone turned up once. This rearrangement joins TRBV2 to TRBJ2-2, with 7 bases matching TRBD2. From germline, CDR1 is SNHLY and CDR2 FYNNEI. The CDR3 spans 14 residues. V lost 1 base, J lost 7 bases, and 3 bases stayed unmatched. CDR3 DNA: TGTGCCAGCAGTGAAGGGTGGGGGGGCGGGGAGCTGTTTTTT. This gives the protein CASSEGWGGGELFF.